The clone carrying this T cell receptor beta chain has more than one count but fewer than ten. Its cognate antigen is unknown. The data stem from a study of T-cell memory formation after mild COVID-19. Study-wide results and caveats: Cross-reactive memory apparently joined, as some responding clones appeared in pre-infection memory.

In germline, CDR1 is SGHRS, CDR2 YFSETQ. Trimming cost V 2 bases and J 6 bases; bases outside gene matches: 7. This CDR3 comprises 15 residues. Barcoded TCR alpha and TCR beta cDNA libraries with UMIs came from 5'RACE using constant-segment primers. MiXCR was run by TCRdb on the 5' RACE reads, yielding one entry per CDR3 protein. The sample lists approximately 210,000 distinct CDR3 sequences; around 18% were seen once. The sequence derives from an adult woman who had mild COVID-19 (a few samples of this study predate the infection). Cell type and time point are not known. The V call is TRBV5-1, the J call TRBJ2-1, with 8 bases identical to TRBD2. The sequenced material came from PBMCs or a T cell subset sorted from them (not recorded which). Written as DNA, the CDR3 is TGCGCCAGCAGCTTTCCCGGGAGGGCCCTCAATGAGCAGTTCTTC. Protein sequence: CASSFPGRALNEQFF.